The next 8 T cell receptor beta chains were all read from a single sample in a study of blood T cell repertoires in COVID-19. TCRdb's copy holds only in-frame clones and misses some; the assay was immunoSEQ multiplex PCR. The sample has 150,000 to 200,000 clones, 70% to 85% seen once; the top ten hold about 20%. Specimen: peripheral blood. The origin of the receptors is an elderly woman with acute or convalescent COVID-19.

The chain is built from TRBV6-5 and TRBJ1-6; TRBD1 agrees at 7 bases. Germline CDR1 is MNHEY and CDR2 is SVGAGI. The CDR3 is 15 amino acids. V was pared by 7 bases and J by 9 bases, with 12 bases of the junction left unmatched. CDR3 loop: CASTPRRQGGSPLHF. The CDR3 DNA is TGTGCCAGCACCCCCAGGAGACAGGGTGGTTCACCCCTCCACTTT.

Regarding this clone: Other DNA sequences in this specimen translate into the identical CDR3. This sequence joins TRBV5-1 and TRBJ2-5, with D hard to call. Trimming left V 4 bases short and J 5 bases short, with 12 bases between. The CDR3 contains 13 residues. From germline, CDR1 is SGHRS and CDR2 YFSETQ. The CDR3 region is CASSLYSQETQYF. CDR3 DNA: TGCGCCAGCAGCCTATACAGTCAGGAGACCCAGTACTTC.

V is TRBV6-5 and J is TRBJ2-7; 7 bases agree with TRBD1. The CDR3 runs 15 residues. Germline CDR1 reads MNHEY; CDR2 reads SVGAGI. The ends lost 0 bases at V and 5 bases at J; junction bases unmatched: 7. The CDR3 region is CASSYSQFRGHEQYF. CDR3 in DNA: TGTGCCAGCAGTTACTCCCAATTTAGGGGGCACGAGCAGTACTTC.

The chain employs TRBV16 and TRBJ2-5, with TRBD1 identical over 10 bases. Germline loops: CDR1 KGHSY, CDR2 FQNENV. The V gene end was trimmed by 4 bases and the J gene end by 5 bases; junction bases not matched to a gene: 4. The CDR3 has 14 residues. The CDR3 loop reads CASSRTGGLETQYF. The CDR3 DNA reads TGTGCCAGCAGCCGGACAGGGGGGTTGGAGACCCAGTACTTC. The full variable domain, completed using reference TRBV16 and TRBJ2-5, is GEEVAQTPKHLVRGEGQKAKLYCAPIKGHSYVFWYQQVLKNEFKFLISFQNENVFDETGMPKERFSAKCLPNSPCSLEIQATKLEDSAVYFCASSRTGGLETQYFGPGTRLLVL.

V gene TRBV18 combines with J gene TRBJ2-3; perhaps TRBD2 as D (5 bases). The CDR3 length is 14 residues. V lost 2 bases to trimming and J lost 8 bases, with 14 bases between them. Germline loops: CDR1 KGHSH, CDR2 LQKENI. This CDR3 reads CASSPGLAGGTQYF. CDR3 DNA sequence: TGTGCCAGCTCACCAGGTCTAGCTGGCGGTACGCAGTATTTT.

This clone showed up just a few times. The chain joins TRBV9 to TRBJ2-7; D might be TRBD1 (6 bases). The CDR3 is 15 amino acids. Germline CDR1 reads SGDLS; CDR2 reads YYNGEE. Trimming removed 3 bases at V and 5 bases at J, with 18 bases between. The CDR3 reads CASSGRDTESHEQYF. The DNA for the CDR3 is TGTGCCAGCAGCGGCCGGGACACTGAGAGTCACGAGCAGTACTTC.

The chain links TRBV9 to TRBJ2-3; 8 bases align to TRBD2. V lost 0 bases to trimming and J lost 3 bases; unmatched junction nucleotides: 6. This CDR3 comprises 16 residues. CDR1 and CDR2 from the germline V gene are SGDLS and YYNGEE. The CDR3 DNA is TGTGCCAGCAGCGTAGGGGGACTAGTCGGTACAGATACGCAGTATTTT. Amino acid sequence: CASSVGGLVGTDTQYF.

The rearrangement links TRBV5-1 to TRBJ2-1; D gene unclear. CDR3 length equals 14 residues. Between the trimmed V and J ends, which lost 2 bases and 0 bases, there was a span of 6 bases. From germline, CDR1 is SGHRS and CDR2 YFSETQ. The DNA for the CDR3 is TGCGCCAGCAGCTTCGGTAGCTCCTACAATGAGCAGTTCTTC. It encodes CASSFGSSYNEQFF.